One and the same sample provided the 17 T cell receptor beta chains below, sequenced in a study of tumor-infiltrating lymphocytes in primary liver carcinoma. Total RNA and DNA came together from 20-30 mg of bulk tissue without cell sorting. Production of TCR beta cDNA used 400 to 600 ng total RNA together with a constant-region primer. Slightly modified ARM-PCR with three nested multiplex PCR rounds yielded TCR beta libraries. With TRBV1-TRBV30 forward primers and a C-beta reverse primer, the first two PCR rounds were run for 10 to 11 cycles each. TCRdb reanalysed the multiplex PCR reads using MiXCR and keeps one entry per CDR3 protein. Of about 120,000 distinct CDR3 sequences listed, around two thirds were seen once; the top ten hold roughly 7.3%. Sequencing input: tumor-adjacent normal liver tissue. The receptors shown here come from a woman aged 60-70 years with primary liver carcinoma and hepatitis B virus infection.

This clonotype was observed once. Since the CDR3 does not end with the conserved phenylalanine or tryptophan, this likely comes from a read error. Because the CDR3's place on the DNA is in doubt, the DNA is left out and the CDR3 is given as listed by TCRdb. The chain carries TRBV4-1 and TRBJ2-7. Including both end residues, the CDR3 is 13 amino acids long. Germline CDR1 MGHRA, CDR2 YSYEKL. The CDR3 loop reads CASSQVSSDERYI.

Notes on this clonotype: The conserved final phenylalanine or tryptophan is absent from the CDR3, which likely points to a read error. The chain links TRBV11-3 to TRBJ2-7; TRBD2 aligns across 7 bases. Germline V gene lookup returns CDR1 SGHNT and CDR2 YENEEA. The CDR3 is made up of 17 amino acids. The CDR3 spells CVSSPDRAGLSTYEQYL. The DNA for the CDR3 is TGTGTCAGCAGCCCGGACCGAGCGGGATTAAGTACCTACGAGCAGTACCTC.

The CDR3: CASMVSHWIGAFF. The CDR3 nucleotides are TGTGCCAGCATGGTTTCTCATTGGATTGGAGCTTTCTTT. The rearrangement uses TRBV6-1 and TRBJ1-1, with unresolved D. This CDR3 spans 13 amino acids. Germline V CDR1 and CDR2: MNHNS, SASEGT. V was pared by 7 bases and J by 10 bases, with 19 bases between.

The V and J genes are TRBV11-2 and TRBJ2-1, with D perhaps matching TRBD1 (5 bases). Trimming removed 4 bases from V and 14 bases from J, with 18 bases in between. Germline V gene sequence: CDR1 SGHAT, CDR2 FQNNGV. CDR3 length equals 13 residues. The CDR3 nucleotides read TGTGCCAGCAGCTGGACCAGTGGGGCAGAGGAGTTCTTC. It specifies CASSWTSGAEEFF. The complete variable domain, with remaining parts taken from reference TRBV11-2 and TRBJ2-1, reads EAGVAQSPRYKIIEKRQSVAFWCNPISGHATLYWYQQILGQGPKLLIQFQNNGVVDDSQLPKDRFSAERLKGVDSTLKIQPAKLEDSAVYLCASSWTSGAEEFFGPGTRLTVL.

Concerning this clonotype itself: One junction end disagrees with the germline gene, perhaps due to a read error. This chain uses TRBV4-1 with TRBJ2-7; TRBD1 aligns across 8 bases. This CDR3 is built from 18 residues. CDR1 and CDR2 (germline): MGHRA, YSYEKL. The CDR3 reads CASSQAARGPVGEHEQYF. CDR3 DNA: TGTGCCAGCAGCCAAGCGGCCAGGGGGCCAGTAGGTGAACACGAGCAGTACTTC.

For this clonotype: A much larger clone sits a single nucleotide away, making a read error possible. This CDR3 reads CASSSLSGPSRREQSF. For the CDR3, the DNA is TGTGCCAGCAGTTCACTTTCGGGACCATCACGCAGGGAGCAGTCCTTC. This chain uses TRBV28 with TRBJ2-1; possibly TRBD1 or TRBD2 for D (5 bases each). There are 16 residues in the CDR3. The germline CDR1 and CDR2 sequences are MDHEN and SYDVKM.

As for this clonotype: One base away lies a much larger clone, so this may be a sequencing read error. The chain links TRBV7-9 to TRBJ2-7; the D gene is possibly TRBD2 (5 bases). With 7 bases removed from V and 6 bases from J, the gap between germline ends came to 16 bases. Looked up from germline, CDR1 is SEHNR and CDR2 is FQNEAQ (reference sequence). CDR3 length equals 13 residues. The DNA of the CDR3 is TGTGCCAGCACCCTATCGGGGAGAGGCGAGCAGTACTTC. Amino acids: CASTLSGRGEQYF.

For this clonotype: This could be a read error, since a much larger clone is one nucleotide away. The V call is TRBV28, the J call TRBJ2-3, with D possibly TRBD2 on 6 matching bases. Trimming shortened V by 7 bases and J by 5 bases, and 19 bases separated the two germline ends. Germline CDR1 and CDR2: MDHEN and SYDVKM. This CDR3 has 15 residues. Here the CDR3 DNA reads TGTGCCAGCACCCCCGGCGGGGCCTACATAGATACGCAGTATTTT. Its translation is CASTPGGAYIDTQYF.

A note on this clonotype: This CDR3 is missing its conserved last phenylalanine or tryptophan, likely due to a read error. V is TRBV7-9 and J is TRBJ2-1; TRBD2 matches at 7 bases. The CDR3 extends over 20 amino acids. The V gene's germline CDR1 is SEHNR and CDR2 FQNEAQ (reference sequence). Losses at the gene ends were 5 bases for V and 9 bases for J; bases not matched to a gene: 28. The CDR3 sequence: CASSAIAPSSGRATAGEQFS. CDR3 bases: TGTGCCAGCAGCGCTATTGCCCCGAGTAGTGGGAGGGCGACAGCTGGTGAGCAGTTCTCC.

Points on this clonotype: Because it lacks the conserved phenylalanine or tryptophan at the end, this CDR3 is likely a read error. This chain uses TRBV12-3 or TRBV12-4 with TRBJ2-5, with D unresolved. Trimming stripped 2 bases from V and 2 bases from J, with 9 bases between. This CDR3 region has 14 residues. CDR3 loop: CASSLTRRQETQYL. For the CDR3, the DNA is TGTGCCAGCAGTTTAACGCGCAGACAAGAGACCCAGTACCTC.

There are a few counts of this clonotype. The gene calls are TRBV2 and TRBJ2-2, with unresolved D. Trimming removed 4 bases from V and 7 bases from J, with 4 bases in between. The CDR3 runs 11 residues. Germline loops: CDR1 SNHLY, CDR2 FYNNEI. Here the CDR3 DNA reads TGTGCCAGCAGTGTGATCGGGGAGCTGTTTTTT. It encodes CASSVIGELFF.

As for this clonotype: One end of the junction varies from germline; a read error may be responsible. The chain is built from TRBV28 and TRBJ2-7, with TRBD2 matching 8 bases. Germline CDR1 and CDR2: MDHEN and SYDVKM. The CDR3 contains 14 residues. The CDR3 DNA sequence: TGCGCCAGCAGACTTGGAGCGGGGGCCTACAAGCAGTACTTC. It is translated as CASRLGAGAYKQYF.

This clonotype has just one count. The junction differs from germline at one of its ends, possibly a read error. The chain links TRBV6-6 to TRBJ2-1, with 9 bases lining up with TRBD2. Germline V lookup: CDR1 MNHNY, CDR2 SVGAGI (reference sequence). This CDR3 is built from 15 residues. CDR3 residues: CASYSPDIAGGPGIF. The CDR3 DNA follows: TGTGCCAGCTATTCCCCTGATATTGCGGGAGGGCCAGGAATCTTC.

Remarks on this clonotype: A much larger clone lies one base from this, so it may be a read error. Because the CDR3 is missing its conserved closing phenylalanine or tryptophan, this is likely a read error. This sequence joins TRBV30 and TRBJ2-1; maybe TRBD1 (6 bases). V lost 1 base, J lost 8 bases, and 9 bases lay in between. CDR1 GTSNPN and CDR2 SVGIG come from the germline V gene (reference sequence). The CDR3 has 12 amino acids. Here the CDR3 DNA reads TGTGCCTGGAGTGGTGGGGGCCATGAGCAGTTCTTA. Its translation is CAWSGGGHEQFL.

A remark on this clonotype: Its ends do not fully match the called genes, so a read error is possible. V and J are TRBV6-5 and TRBJ2-7, with D tentatively TRBD1 or TRBD2 (5 bases each). The germline CDR1 and CDR2 sequences are MNHEY and SVGAGI. This CDR3 comprises 13 residues. In nucleotides, the CDR3 is TGTGCCAACAAAAGGGTAGGGGTTGGCGGGCAGTATTTC. Its protein is CANKRVGVGGQYF.

The chain couples TRBV20-1 to TRBJ2-3; 7 bases are a match to TRBD2. Germline V gene data show CDR1 as DFQATT and CDR2 as SNEGSKA (reference sequence). There are 16 residues in the CDR3. After removal of 3 bases from V and 0 bases from J, the junction contained 9 bases not matched to a gene. CDR3 sequence: CSARTGGEGSTDTQYF. Here the CDR3 DNA reads TGCAGTGCTAGGACGGGAGGTGAGGGTAGCACAGATACGCAGTATTTT.

Concerning this clonotype itself: Since a much larger clone is just one base distant, this may be a read error. For the CDR3, the DNA is TGTGGCAGCAGCTTGGGGAGTAAAGCAGATACGCAGTATTTT. This codes for CGSSLGSKADTQYF. The chain recombines TRBV7-8 with TRBJ2-3, with D tentatively TRBD2 (5 bases). Looked up from germline, CDR1 is SGHVS and CDR2 is FQNEAQ. There are 14 residues in the CDR3.